This TCR beta chain was profiled in a study of blood T cell repertoires in COVID-19. About the study: Samples came from the United States, Italy and Spain, spanning acute and convalescent COVID-19. PBMCs, B-cell-depleted T cells, or T cells were the source of the cDNA or gDNA that made up the material.

The CDR3 sequence is 12 residues long. CDR1 and CDR2 from the germline V gene are LGHDT and YNNKEL (reference sequence). Trimming stripped 3 bases from V and 10 bases from J, with 7 bases between. Original data processing: Counts of nucleated cells, estimated from reference gene primer amplification, were obtained. Profiling relied on immunoSEQ multiplex PCR, and the TCRdb table lists in-frame clones only, not all of them. The V and J calls and clone size are taken from that table; D and trimming were inferred from the DNA. Of approximately 160,000 clones listed, roughly 84% are singletons. This sequence was found in a woman aged 45 to 65 in a cohort sampled during active or convalescent COVID-19. J is TRBJ1-6 and V is TRBV3-1 (or the pseudogene TRBV3-2); D not certain. Sequencing used peripheral blood. The chain's CDR3 is CASSQSRSPLHF. The CDR3 coding sequence is TGTGCCAGCAGCCAGAGTCGGTCACCCCTCCACTTT.